This entry concerns a single T cell receptor beta chain. Trimming cost V 8 bases and J 2 bases, with 15 bases left between them. Germline CDR1 is MNHEY and CDR2 is SMNVEV (reference sequence). The CDR3 runs to 14 residues. This entry is derived from a study of blood T cell repertoires in COVID-19. Looking at the study overall: The samples span acute and convalescent COVID-19 from the United States, Italy and Spain. Sample material is recorded as cDNA or gDNA derived from T cells, B-cell-depleted T cells, or PBMCs.

Per the authors' pipeline: Reference gene primers were amplified, and this amplification served to estimate nucleated cell counts. TCRdb's copy holds only in-frame clones and misses some; the assay was immunoSEQ multiplex PCR. V and J calls plus clone size are reproduced from that table; the DNA served to infer D and trimming. Of 35,000 to 45,000 clones listed, roughly 84% are singletons. The J gene is TRBJ1-2, the V gene TRBV27; D may be TRBD1 (6 bases). This TCR was recovered from a human donor in a cohort sampled during active COVID-19. The sample comprised peripheral blood. Here the CDR3 DNA reads TGTGCCAGCGCCCTCCGGGGGGGCAACTATGGCTACACCTTC. Translation gives CASALRGGNYGYTF.